The 18 T cell receptor beta chains reported below all come from one sample, sequenced in a study of T cells in Graves' hyperthyroidism and ophthalmopathy. What was amplified from RNA transcripts were TCR beta CDR3 regions. HTBI primers drove first-round RT-PCR of the TCR CDR3. TCRdb called the multiplex PCR reads again in MiXCR, with one record for every CDR3 protein. The sample includes hundreds of thousands of distinct CDR3 sequences, roughly 14% of them seen just once. Sequenced material: blood. Every receptor here comes from a man between 18 and 35 years old with Graves' ophthalmopathy.

This chain connects TRBV12-3 or TRBV12-4 to TRBJ2-2; perhaps D is TRBD1 or TRBD2 (6 bases each). The V gene lost 0 bases and the J gene lost 5 bases, with 28 bases spanning the gap. This CDR3 has 21 amino acids. The CDR3 nucleotides read TGTGCCAGCAGTTTAGCGCGGGTGGTGGGGGCGGACTATCCAATAACCGGGGAGCTGTTTTTT. Amino acid sequence: CASSLARVVGADYPITGELFF.

This clonotype was recorded at least ten times. The V and J genes are TRBV2 and TRBJ1-4, with 8 bases matching TRBD1. The ends lost 6 bases at V and 8 bases at J; junction bases unmatched: 8. The CDR3 covers 14 residues. Germline V gene sequence: CDR1 SNHLY, CDR2 FYNNEI. Here the CDR3 DNA reads TGTGCCAGCAGCTTCGGACAGGGCTGGGAAAAACTGTTTTTT. As protein: CASSFGQGWEKLFF.

This clonotype has a single count. One base away lies a much larger clone, so this may be a sequencing read error. V usage is TRBV20-1 and J usage is TRBJ1-5; TRBD1 matches 9 bases. Germline trimming cut 5 bases from V and 4 bases from J; bases unmatched to any gene: 3. There are 13 residues in the CDR3. From germline, CDR1 is DFQATT and CDR2 SNEGSKA (reference sequence). Written as DNA, the CDR3 is TGCAGTGCTCTCGACAGGGGGAATCAGCCCCAGCATTTT. Amino acid sequence: CSALDRGNQPQHF.

Comment on this clonotype: A much larger clone lies one base from this, so it may be a read error. This sequence joins TRBV5-1 and TRBJ1-1; TRBD1 agrees at 10 bases. Germline V gene sequence: CDR1 SGHRS, CDR2 YFSETQ. The CDR3 totals 15 residues. The CDR3 nucleotides read TGCGCCAGCAGCCTACAGACAGGGGGCGGTACTGAAGCTCTCTTT. Residues: CASSLQTGGGTEALF.

This clonotype has a count of ten or more. The gene calls are TRBV30 and TRBJ2-7; tentatively, D is TRBD2 (5 bases). V dropped 0 bases and J dropped 0 bases, with 12 bases sitting between them. This CDR3 comprises 15 residues. In germline, CDR1 is GTSNPN, CDR2 SVGIG (reference sequence). CDR3 in DNA: TGTGCCTGGAGTGTGGGCCGGGGTTCCTCCTACGAGCAGTACTTC. As protein: CAWSVGRGSSYEQYF.

This clonotype occurred many times. This chain joins TRBV19 and TRBJ1-6; TRBD1 agrees at 12 bases. The CDR3 contains 15 residues. The V gene end was trimmed by 4 bases and the J gene end by 12 bases; junction bases not matched to a gene: 7. Germline assignment: CDR1 LNHDA and CDR2 SQIVND (reference sequence). The CDR3 is CASSTGGQGAIPLHF. In DNA form, the CDR3 reads TGTGCCAGTAGTACGGGGGGACAGGGGGCGATACCCCTCCACTTT.

Only a few counts were recorded for this clonotype. This sequence may be a read error, since a much larger clone differs from it by one base. The chain is built from TRBV15 and TRBJ2-7; 8 nucleotides match TRBD1. The CDR3 is 14 residues long. Trimming at V came to 3 bases and at J to 4 bases, leaving 5 bases not matched to a gene. Germline lookup yields CDR1 LNHNV and CDR2 YYDKDF (reference sequence). The CDR3 loop is CATSRGDRTYEQYF. The CDR3 nucleotides are TGTGCCACCAGCAGGGGGGACAGGACGTACGAGCAGTACTTC. Combining the CDR3 with reference TRBV15 and TRBJ2-7 gives the whole variable domain DAMVIQNPRYQVTQFGKPVTLSCSQTLNHNVMYWYQQKSSQAPKLLFHYYDKDFNNEADTPDNFQSRRPNTSFCFLDIRSPGLGDTAMYLCATSRGDRTYEQYFGPGTRLTVT.

This clonotype was recorded at least ten times. The chain uses TRBV20-1 and TRBJ2-1; D tentatively reads TRBD1 or TRBD2 (5 bases each). V dropped 1 base and J dropped 2 bases, with 12 bases sitting between them. CDR1 is DFQATT and CDR2 is SNEGSKA in the germline V gene (reference sequence). The CDR3 length is 15 residues. The chain's CDR3 is CSARGWGITYNEQFF. CDR3 sequence (DNA): TGCAGTGCTAGAGGTTGGGGGATCACCTACAATGAGCAGTTCTTC.

The sample holds many counts of this clonotype. The chain couples TRBV2 to TRBJ2-5; D may be TRBD2 (5 bases). V was shortened by 10 bases and J by 4 bases, with 16 bases between the two germline ends. Germline CDR1 reads SNHLY; CDR2 reads FYNNEI. The CDR3 loop spans 13 amino acids. For the CDR3, the DNA is TGTGCCACCTTTGTCGGGGTTGGAGAGACCCAGTACTTC. Its protein is CATFVGVGETQYF. Complete variable domain (other parts from reference TRBV2 and TRBJ2-5): EPEVTQTPSHQVTQMGQEVILRCVPISNHLYFYWYRQILGQKVEFLVSFYNNEISEKSEIFDDQFSVERPDGSNFTLKIRSTKLEDSAMYFCATFVGVGETQYFGPGTRLLVL.

This clonotype was seen at least ten times. This sequence joins TRBV7-9 and TRBJ2-7; unclear D gene. CDR3 size: 12 residues. Germline loops: CDR1 SEHNR, CDR2 FQNEAQ (reference sequence). The V end was cut by 5 bases, the J end by 4 bases, with 9 bases between. The CDR3 DNA follows: TGTGCCAGCAGCCCAACCGAATACGAGCAGTACTTC. Translation gives CASSPTEYEQYF.

This clonotype was recorded at least ten times. CDR3 nucleotides: TGCAGTGCCCTTATGGGACAGGGCGAATTTCTAAACTACGAGCAGTACTTC. This encodes CSALMGQGEFLNYEQYF. V and J are TRBV20-1 and TRBJ2-7; 9 bases fit TRBD1. Germline CDR1 is DFQATT and CDR2 is SNEGSKA (reference sequence). The CDR3 loop spans 17 amino acids. V shed 6 bases, J shed 3 bases, and the junction held 18 bases outside the gene matches.

This clonotype was counted many times. This chain connects TRBV2 to TRBJ2-5; no reliable D call. CDR3 length: 10 residues. Germline V CDR1 and CDR2: SNHLY, FYNNEI. V was shortened by 7 bases and J by 3 bases, with 3 bases between the two germline ends. The CDR3 is CASTKETQYF. CDR3 bases: TGTGCCAGCACTAAAGAGACCCAGTACTTC. Complete variable domain (other parts from reference TRBV2 and TRBJ2-5): EPEVTQTPSHQVTQMGQEVILRCVPISNHLYFYWYRQILGQKVEFLVSFYNNEISEKSEIFDDQFSVERPDGSNFTLKIRSTKLEDSAMYFCASTKETQYFGPGTRLLVL.

The gene calls are TRBV5-6 and TRBJ1-1; no clear D gene. This CDR3 has 13 amino acids. Trimming stripped 5 bases from V and 7 bases from J, with 15 bases between. Germline CDR1 is SGHDT and CDR2 is YYEEEE. The CDR3 sequence is CASSDLTIDEAFF. As DNA, the CDR3 is TGTGCCAGCAGTGATCTCACAATTGATGAAGCTTTCTTT.

In its sample, this clonotype was seen many times. V usage is TRBV15 and J usage is TRBJ2-2, with D perhaps given as TRBD1 or TRBD2 (5 bases each). Germline loops: CDR1 LNHNV, CDR2 YYDKDF (reference sequence). V lost 1 base and J lost 4, with 10 bases in between. The CDR3 spans 15 residues. CDR3 loop: CATSRGGDSTGELFF. CDR3 coding DNA: TGTGCCACCAGCAGAGGAGGGGATAGCACCGGGGAGCTGTTTTTT. Full variable domain (missing parts from reference TRBV15 and TRBJ2-2): DAMVIQNPRYQVTQFGKPVTLSCSQTLNHNVMYWYQQKSSQAPKLLFHYYDKDFNNEADTPDNFQSRRPNTSFCFLDIRSPGLGDTAMYLCATSRGGDSTGELFFGEGSRLTVL.

The chain employs TRBV20-1 and TRBJ1-1; possibly TRBD1 for D (6 bases). The germline V gene encodes CDR1 DFQATT and CDR2 SNEGSKA (reference sequence). CDR3 size: 16 residues. Trimming removed 3 bases at V and 5 bases at J, with 22 bases between. CDR3 sequence (DNA): TGCAGTGCTAGTGGAAACGGGGGTCGGGGGCAAACTGAAGCTTTCTTT. It translates to CSASGNGGRGQTEAFF.

The rearrangement links TRBV7-8 to TRBJ2-1, with a possible D match to TRBD1 (6 bases). The CDR3 has 16 residues. The ends were cut back, 2 bases at V and 8 bases at J, with 19 bases in the middle. Germline assignment: CDR1 SGHVS and CDR2 FQNEAQ. The CDR3 protein is CASSLRRLHPGDEQFF. DNA for the CDR3: TGTGCCAGCAGCTTAAGACGACTCCACCCAGGGGATGAGCAGTTCTTC.

Worth noting for this clonotype: Sequence at one end of the junction differs from germline and may be a read error. The rearrangement joins TRBV4-1 to TRBJ1-1; 10 nucleotides align to TRBD1. CDR1 is MGHRA, CDR2 YSYEKL, per germline. This CDR3 contains 17 residues. The CDR3 DNA is TGCGCCAGCAGCCAAGAAGGGACAGGGGCCAGGAACACTGAAACTTTCTTT. It specifies CASSQEGTGARNTETFF.

This clonotype was seen once. V is TRBV11-3 and J is TRBJ2-2, with D possibly called TRBD1 or TRBD2 (5 bases each). Trimming shortened V by 6 bases and J by 4 bases, and 9 bases separated the two germline ends. From germline, CDR1 is SGHNT and CDR2 YENEEA. The CDR3 runs 13 residues. The CDR3 spells CASRGRGTGELFF. Written as DNA, the CDR3 is TGTGCCAGCAGGGGACGAGGCACCGGGGAGCTGTTTTTT.